This T cell receptor beta chain was sequenced in a study of regulatory T cells in long-lasting Graves disease. According to the study, TCR beta libraries were built with iRepertoire HTBI primers and CDR3-region Arm-PCR. TCRdb analysed the multiplex PCR reads with MiXCR anew, one entry per CDR3 protein. The sample has a few hundred thousand distinct CDR3 sequences; about 20% are singletons. Study-wide results and limits: Persistent cases favored TRBV28, TRBJ1-2 and TRBJ2-5. Those with persistent Graves' had less TCR diversity than newly diagnosed patients. Analysis covered peripheral blood alone, not thyroid tissue.

Germline-derived CDR1 and CDR2 are LGHNT and FRNRAP. The CDR3 has 17 amino acids. V was shortened by 0 bases and J by 2 bases, with 17 bases between the two germline ends. Time point described: persistent/refractory GD, antithyroid drugs over 5 years with positive TRAb. Researchers made the TCR library from RNA that was extracted from PBMCs. American Thyroid Association guidelines defined Graves' disease diagnosis. This clonotype was observed at least ten times. Antigen: not known. This specimen consisted of peripheral blood mononuclear cells (PBMCs), obtained when the disease was refractory, from a patient treated with antithyroid drugs. This clonotype was obtained from a female donor with Graves disease. V gene TRBV12-5 combines with J gene TRBJ2-7; D is possibly TRBD1 (6 bases). The DNA of the CDR3 is TGTGCTAGTGGTTTGGTAAGCTGGGGGCCGCCCACCTACGAGCAGTACTTC. Its translation: CASGLVSWGPPTYEQYF.